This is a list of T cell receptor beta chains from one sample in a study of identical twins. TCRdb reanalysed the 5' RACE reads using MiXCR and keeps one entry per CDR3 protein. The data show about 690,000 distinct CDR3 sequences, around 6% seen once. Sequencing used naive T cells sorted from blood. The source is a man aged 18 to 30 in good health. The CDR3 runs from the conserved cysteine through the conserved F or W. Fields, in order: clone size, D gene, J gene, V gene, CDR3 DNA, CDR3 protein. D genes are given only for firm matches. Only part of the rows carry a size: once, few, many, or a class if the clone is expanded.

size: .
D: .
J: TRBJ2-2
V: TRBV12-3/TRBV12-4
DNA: TGTGCCAGCAGTCCCAAGTGGAGGGGCATCGTCACCGGGGAGCTGTTTTTT
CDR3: CASSPKWRGIVTGELFF

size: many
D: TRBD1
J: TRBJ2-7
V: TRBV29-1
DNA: TGCAGCGTTACGGCAGGGGGCTACGAGCAGTACTTC
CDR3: CSVTAGGYEQYF

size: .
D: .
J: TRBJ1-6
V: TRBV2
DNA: TGTGCCAGCAGTGAAAATCCGGACAGAACACCCTATTCACCCCTCCACTTT
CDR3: CASSENPDRTPYSPLHF

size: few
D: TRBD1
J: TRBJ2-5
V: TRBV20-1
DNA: TGCAGTGCTTGGGACAGGGTCAGAGAGACCCAGTACTTC
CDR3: CSAWDRVRETQYF

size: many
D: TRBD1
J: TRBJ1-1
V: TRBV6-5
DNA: TGTGCCAGCAGTTACCCGGGACAGGCGAACACTGAAGCTTTCTTT
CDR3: CASSYPGQANTEAFF

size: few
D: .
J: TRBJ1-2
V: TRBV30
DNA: TGTGCCTGGAGGATGGTAGGGACACCGAGGGATGATGGCTACACCTTC
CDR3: CAWRMVGTPRDDGYTF

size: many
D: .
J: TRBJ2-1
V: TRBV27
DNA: TGTGCCAGCAGCACAACAGCGGGCCATGAGCAGTTCTTC
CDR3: CASSTTAGHEQFF

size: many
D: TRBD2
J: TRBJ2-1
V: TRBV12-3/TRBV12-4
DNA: TGTGCCAGCTGTTCGAGCGGGAGCCATGAGCAGTTCTTC
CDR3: CASCSSGSHEQFF

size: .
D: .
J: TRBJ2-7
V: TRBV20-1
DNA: TGCAGTGCTAGAGAGCCGAAGTCGGTGAGCTCCTACGAGCAGTACTTC
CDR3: CSAREPKSVSSYEQYF

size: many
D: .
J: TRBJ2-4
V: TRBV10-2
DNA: TGCGCCAGCAGTGAGTCGGTGCTCCAAGTTGGAGCCAAAAACATTCAGTACTTC
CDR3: CASSESVLQVGAKNIQYF

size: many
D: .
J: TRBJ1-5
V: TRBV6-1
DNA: TGTGCCAGCAGTGACAGTCTCCGCAATCAGCCCCAGCATTTT
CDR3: CASSDSLRNQPQHF

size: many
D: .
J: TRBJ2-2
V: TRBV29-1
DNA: TGCAGCTCCAGTAGGCTCGATACCGGGGAGCTGTTTTTT
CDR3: CSSSRLDTGELFF

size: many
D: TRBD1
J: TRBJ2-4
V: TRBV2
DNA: TGTGCCAGCAGGGGGGACAGGGTTTACTTC
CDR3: CASRGDRVYF

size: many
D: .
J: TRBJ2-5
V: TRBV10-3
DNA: TGTGCCATCACCGCCGGGTGGCAAGAGACCCAGTACTTC
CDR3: CAITAGWQETQYF

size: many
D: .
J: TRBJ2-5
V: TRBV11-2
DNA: TGTGCCAGCAGGAACCCGGGACGTGACGAAGAGACCCAGTACTTC
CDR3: CASRNPGRDEETQYF

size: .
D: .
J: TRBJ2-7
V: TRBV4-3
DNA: TGCGCCAGCAGCCGAGCAGCGGGGGACAGCCCCTACGAGCAGTACTTC
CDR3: CASSRAAGDSPYEQYF

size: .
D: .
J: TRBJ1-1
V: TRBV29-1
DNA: TGCAGCGTTGAGGGGGCTCCCCAGCAGGCTTTCTTT
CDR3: CSVEGAPQQAFF

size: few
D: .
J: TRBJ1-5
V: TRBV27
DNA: TGTGCCAGCAGTTATGGGGGTGCCAATCAGCCCCAGCATTTT
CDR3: CASSYGGANQPQHF

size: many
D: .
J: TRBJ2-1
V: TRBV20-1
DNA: TGCAGTGCTATCCGGGTGCAGCCCTACAATGAGCAGTTCTTC
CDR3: CSAIRVQPYNEQFF

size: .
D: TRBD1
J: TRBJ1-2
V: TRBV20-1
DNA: TGCAGTTTCAAAGTGCGGGACAGGGGAGGAGGCTACACCTTC
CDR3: CSFKVRDRGGGYTF

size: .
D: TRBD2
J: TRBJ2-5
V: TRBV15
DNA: TGTGCCACCAGCAGAGGTCTAGCGGAAGAGACCCAGTACTTC
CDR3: CATSRGLAEETQYF

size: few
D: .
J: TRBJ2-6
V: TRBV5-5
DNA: TGTGCCAGCAGCTCTGCACAGGGAGCTCTCTCTGGGGCCAACGTCCTGACTTTC
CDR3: CASSSAQGALSGANVLTF

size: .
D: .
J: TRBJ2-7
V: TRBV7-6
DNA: TGTGCCAGCAGCTTAACGAACTTCGGGGGCTACGAGCAGTACTTC
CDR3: CASSLTNFGGYEQYF

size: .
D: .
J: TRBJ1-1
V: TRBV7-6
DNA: TGTGCCAGCAGCCCGATAGACCGGGACAAGAACACTGAAGCTTTCTTT
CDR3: CASSPIDRDKNTEAFF

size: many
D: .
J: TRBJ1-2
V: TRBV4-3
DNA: TGCGCCAGCAGCCAAGGGGTTTATGCTAACTATGGCTACACCTTC
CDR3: CASSQGVYANYGYTF

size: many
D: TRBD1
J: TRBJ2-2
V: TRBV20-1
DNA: TGCAGTGCTAGAGGAACACAGGGGGACACCGGGGAGCTGTTTTTT
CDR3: CSARGTQGDTGELFF

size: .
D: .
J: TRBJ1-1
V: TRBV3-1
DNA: TGTGCCAGCAGCCCTTTCACGCCGGGGCTCAGGCCAATGAACACTGAAGCTTTCTTT
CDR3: CASSPFTPGLRPMNTEAFF

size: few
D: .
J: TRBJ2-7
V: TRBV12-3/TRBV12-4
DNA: TGTGCCAGCAGTTTCTTTAAAGGGACCCCTCGGGACTACGAGCAGTACTTC
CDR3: CASSFFKGTPRDYEQYF

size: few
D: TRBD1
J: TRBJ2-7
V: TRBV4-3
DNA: TGCGCCAGCAGCCAGGGGACAGGGACCTCCTACGAGCAGTACTTC
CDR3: CASSQGTGTSYEQYF

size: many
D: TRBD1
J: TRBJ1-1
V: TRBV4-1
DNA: TGCGCCAGCAGCCAAACCTCGGACAGGACGAACACTGAAGCTTTCTTT
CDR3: CASSQTSDRTNTEAFF

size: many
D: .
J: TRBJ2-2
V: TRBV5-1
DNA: TGCGCCAGCAATTCAGGTTCCACCGGGGAGCTGTTTTTT
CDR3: CASNSGSTGELFF

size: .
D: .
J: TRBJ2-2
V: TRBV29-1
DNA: TGCAGCGTTTTGGTAGCTGCCTTCGAGTCTGGGGCCGGGGAGCTGTTTTTT
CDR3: CSVLVAAFESGAGELFF

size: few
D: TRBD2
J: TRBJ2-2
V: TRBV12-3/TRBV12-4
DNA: TGTGCCAGCAGTTCCTGGGGACTAGCGGGAGGGCCGGGCACCGGGGAGCTGTTTTTT
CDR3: CASSSWGLAGGPGTGELFF

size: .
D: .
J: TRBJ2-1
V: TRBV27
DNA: TGTGCCAGCAGTTTATTTTCAGGGCCTTACAATGAGCAGTTCTTC
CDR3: CASSLFSGPYNEQFF

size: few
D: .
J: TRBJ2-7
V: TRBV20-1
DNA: TGCAGTGCTATCCCCGCTCTATACGAGCAGTACTTC
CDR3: CSAIPALYEQYF

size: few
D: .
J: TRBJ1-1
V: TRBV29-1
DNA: TGCAGCACCACTACGAACACTGAAGCTTTCTTT
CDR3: CSTTTNTEAFF

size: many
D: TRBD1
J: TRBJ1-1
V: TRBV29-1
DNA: TGCAGCGGGGGACAGAGGAACACTGAAGCTTTCTTT
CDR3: CSGGQRNTEAFF

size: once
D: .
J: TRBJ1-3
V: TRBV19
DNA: TGTGCCAGTAGTATCCGATGGACGGATTCTGGAAACACCATATATTTT
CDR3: CASSIRWTDSGNTIYF

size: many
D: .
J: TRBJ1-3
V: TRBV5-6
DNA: TGTGCCAGCAGACCCACAGGGTCTGGAAACACCATATATTTT
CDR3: CASRPTGSGNTIYF